This T cell receptor (beta chain) was captured by sequencing in a study of blood T cell repertoires in COVID-19. Study-wide background: COVID-19 samples, acute and convalescent, were from the United States, Italy and Spain.

Looked up from germline, CDR1 is SGHNT and CDR2 is YENEEA. V lost 5 bases to trimming and J lost 5 bases; unmatched junction nucleotides: 4. The CDR3 is made up of 13 amino acids. Original methodology: Reference gene primer amplification gave nucleated cell count estimates. The protocol was immunoSEQ multiplex PCR, while the TCRdb copy is restricted to in-frame clones and leaves out a portion. V, J and clone size are taken as reported in that table, and D and trimming were inferred from the DNA itself. The sample has about 280,000 clones, 85% seen once. This TCR was sampled from a human donor in a cohort sampled during active COVID-19. Sequencing was carried out using peripheral blood. This chain joins TRBV11-3 and TRBJ2-3; the match to TRBD2 covers 7 bases. The CDR3 region has the DNA TGTGCCAGCAGCAGGGGAGGGCGAGATACGCAGTATTTT. Protein sequence: CASSRGGRDTQYF.